This paragraph covers one T cell receptor beta chain sequence. A read error may produce the germline difference seen at one junction end. The data belong to a study of identical twins' blood T cells. TCRdb itself ran the 5' RACE reads through MiXCR, one entry per CDR3 protein. The sample holds roughly 340,000 distinct CDR3 sequences, around 30% seen once. The CDR3 has 14 residues. The germline V gene encodes CDR1 SGHAT and CDR2 FQNNGV. This sequence joins TRBV11-2 and TRBJ1-5, with D uncertain. The sample was PBMCs. This sequence was found in a woman aged 18-50 years in good health. CDR3 nucleotide sequence: TGTGCCAGCGGCTTAGAAGGTTGGAATCAGCCCCAGCATTTT. This codes for CASGLEGWNQPQHF.